This TCR beta chain is drawn from a study of T cell responses to AZD1222 COVID-19 vaccine. Here immunoSEQ multiplex PCR was the method, and the copy in TCRdb shows in-frame clones only, minus some. The sample yields 95,000 to 150,000 clones, 85% to 90% seen once. This CDR3 region has 15 residues. Germline CDR1 reads SGDLS; CDR2 reads YYNGEE. J was trimmed by 9 bases and V by 2 bases; bases with no gene match: 7. The sample holds one count of this clone. Its antigen is undetermined. Points from the study as a whole: Researchers report vaccine-associated CD4 TCRs spanning spike, with dominance at 160-218 and 743-854. Nearly half of unique spike-specific TCRs reportedly avoided B.1.351 and B.1.1.7 mutated regions. The peak T cell response came first, and repertoires were sampled only after it.

This clonotype was sampled from an adult in good health. Material: peripheral blood, obtained on day 0 of AZD1222 vaccination. The V call is TRBV9, the J call TRBJ2-1; 11 nucleotides match TRBD2. CDR3 protein: CASSVGLAETGEQFF. The CDR3 DNA is TGTGCCAGCAGCGTGGGACTAGCGGAGACGGGTGAGCAGTTCTTC. Filled out from reference TRBV9 and TRBJ2-1, the complete variable domain reads DSGVTQTPKHLITATGQRVTLRCSPRSGDLSVYWYQQSLDQGLQFLIQYYNGEERAKGNILERFSAQQFPDLHSELNLSSLELGDSALYFCASSVGLAETGEQFFGPGTRLTVL.